This is a list of T cell receptor beta chains from one sample in a study of T cell responses to AZD1222 COVID-19 vaccine. TCRdb's table, derived via immunoSEQ multiplex PCR, lists solely in-frame clones and lacks some. The profile shows tens of thousands of clones, around nine tenths of them singletons. Source: peripheral blood, taken on day 0 of MenACWY control vaccination. Receptors originate from an adult in good health. Both conserved end residues are part of each CDR3. Fields, in order: D gene, J gene, V gene, CDR3 length, clone size, CDR3 DNA, CDR3 protein. The D gene is left open where the match is weak. Only part of the rows carry a size: once, few, many, or a class if the clone is expanded.

d_gene: .
j_gene: TRBJ1-4
v_gene: TRBV11-2
len: 16
abundance: once
CDR3nt: TGTGCCAGCAGCTTGCAGGGGACCCTTCAAGGGGAAAAACTGTTTTTT
CDR3aa: CASSLQGTLQGEKLFF

d_gene: .
j_gene: TRBJ1-5
v_gene: TRBV6-5
len: 15
abundance: few
CDR3nt: TGTGCCAGCAATCTACAGGGTGCAGGCAATCAGCCCCAGCATTTT
CDR3aa: CASNLQGAGNQPQHF

d_gene: .
j_gene: TRBJ1-5
v_gene: TRBV2
len: 13
abundance: .
CDR3nt: TGTGCCAGCAGTGTGACCAGTCGCCCGTCCCAGCATTTT
CDR3aa: CASSVTSRPSQHF

d_gene: .
j_gene: TRBJ2-1
v_gene: TRBV11-3
len: 15
abundance: .
CDR3nt: TGTGCCAGCAGCCCGGACGGGAGCTCCTACAATGAGCAGTTCTTC
CDR3aa: CASSPDGSSYNEQFF

d_gene: TRBD1
j_gene: TRBJ2-5
v_gene: TRBV5-1
len: 13
abundance: .
CDR3nt: TGCGCCAGCAGCGTGACAGGGAAGGAGACCCAGTACTTC
CDR3aa: CASSVTGKETQYF

d_gene: .
j_gene: TRBJ1-6
v_gene: TRBV16
len: 13
abundance: .
CDR3nt: TGTGCCAGCAGCCAAGTGGCGTTGTCACCCCTCCACTTT
CDR3aa: CASSQVALSPLHF

d_gene: TRBD2
j_gene: TRBJ2-3
v_gene: TRBV10-3
len: 19
abundance: .
CDR3nt: TGTGCCATCAGTCGAGGGATTAGCGGGGGGACCTCTAGCACAGATACGCAGTATTTT
CDR3aa: CAISRGISGGTSSTDTQYF

d_gene: .
j_gene: TRBJ1-1
v_gene: TRBV5-8
len: 15
abundance: .
CDR3nt: TGTGCCAGCAGCCGGGAGGGGGGCATCGTGTCTGAAGCTTTCTTT
CDR3aa: CASSREGGIVSEAFF

d_gene: TRBD1
j_gene: TRBJ1-5
v_gene: TRBV10-3
len: 12
abundance: .
CDR3nt: TGTGCCGCAGGGACAGACAATCAGCCCCAGCATTTT
CDR3aa: CAAGTDNQPQHF

d_gene: TRBD2
j_gene: TRBJ2-1
v_gene: TRBV5-4
len: 15
abundance: .
CDR3nt: TGTGCCAGCAGCTTGGGCGGGAGGATCGACAATGAGCAGTTCTTC
CDR3aa: CASSLGGRIDNEQFF

d_gene: .
j_gene: TRBJ2-5
v_gene: TRBV5-1
len: 12
abundance: .
CDR3nt: TGCGCCAGCAGCCGGGGCCAAGAGACCCAGTACTTC
CDR3aa: CASSRGQETQYF

d_gene: .
j_gene: TRBJ1-5
v_gene: TRBV3-1/TRBV3-2
len: 15
abundance: .
CDR3nt: TGTGCCAGCAGCCACGGGGGGCCTAGCAATCAGCCCCAGCATTTT
CDR3aa: CASSHGGPSNQPQHF

d_gene: TRBD1
j_gene: TRBJ2-2
v_gene: TRBV6-5
len: 16
abundance: .
CDR3nt: TGTGCCAGCAGTTACGAGGGAGCGACAGGGACCGGGGAGCTGTTTTTT
CDR3aa: CASSYEGATGTGELFF

d_gene: .
j_gene: TRBJ2-1
v_gene: TRBV7-3
len: 11
abundance: few
CDR3nt: TGTGCCAGCAGCTTAAGCCATGAGCAGTTCTTC
CDR3aa: CASSLSHEQFF